Each of the 14 T cell receptor beta chains below was sequenced from the same sample in a study of metastatic and nonmetastatic thyroid tumors. Treatment of any kind had been given to no patient before thyroid surgery. TCRdb reprocessed the PCR reads using MiXCR. The data hold around 31,000 clones, with about a fifth observed a single time. Sequenced: tumor tissue. These receptors were collected from a male donor with papillary thyroid cancer or a benign thyroid nodule (not recorded which). Some clones in this sample may be carry-over from other donors' samples.

The V call is TRBV9, the J call TRBJ1-1; D might be TRBD1 (5 bases). The CDR3 covers 12 residues. Trimming removed 7 bases at V and 0 bases at J, with 7 bases between. CDR1 and CDR2 from the germline V gene are SGDLS and YYNGEE. The CDR3 sequence is CASGGLNTEAFF. CDR3 nucleotide sequence: TGTGCCAGCGGGGGACTGAACACTGAAGCTTTCTTT.

The chain employs TRBV6-4 and TRBJ2-3; possible D gene TRBD1, 5 bases. V lost 5 bases, J lost 1 base, and 13 bases lay in between. Germline V gives CDR1 MRHNA, CDR2 SNTAGT. CDR3 length: 15 amino acids. The CDR3, as DNA: TGTGCCAGCAGTTACAGGTCGGTCTGCACAGATACGCAGTATTTT. Translating gives CASSYRSVCTDTQYF.

In its sample, this clone was seen many times. V is TRBV9 and J is TRBJ2-3, with 11 bases identical to TRBD2. Germline loops: CDR1 SGDLS, CDR2 YYNGEE. V gave up 2 bases and J gave up 3 bases; unmatched junction bases: 2. The CDR3 spans 15 residues. The DNA for the CDR3 is TGTGCCAGCAGCGTTACTAGCGGGAGAACAGATACGCAGTATTTT. As protein: CASSVTSGRTDTQYF.

This clone has at least ten counts. The chain has TRBV4-1 and TRBJ2-5, with TRBD2 identical over 14 bases. CDR3 size: 18 residues. The V gene's germline CDR1 is MGHRA and CDR2 YSYEKL. V trimming: 4 bases; J trimming: 4 bases; junction bases outside the gene matches: 11. The CDR3 is CASSRPGLAGVGGETQYF. CDR3 bases: TGCGCCAGCAGCCGTCCGGGACTAGCGGGAGTAGGAGGAGAGACCCAGTACTTC.

This clone was counted many times. Other DNA variants within this sample encode the same CDR3. The CDR3 region has the DNA TGCAGCCCGAGAAGCGTGGGGGTCAATGAGCAGTTCTTC. As protein: CSPRSVGVNEQFF. The rearrangement joins TRBV29-1 to TRBJ2-1; D could derive from TRBD1 or TRBD2 (5 bases each). V was cut by 8 bases and J by 6 bases, with 17 bases left in between. This CDR3 region has 13 residues. From germline, CDR1 is SQVTM and CDR2 ANQGSEA.

This clone was counted at least ten times. DNA of the CDR3: TGTGCCAGCAGTTTACTCAATGAGCAGTTCTTC. Protein: CASSLLNEQFF. The chain couples TRBV28 to TRBJ2-1, with D unclear. Looked up from germline, CDR1 is MDHEN and CDR2 is SYDVKM. V was trimmed by 2 bases and J by 6 bases, leaving 2 bases between them. This CDR3 has 11 amino acids.

This clone showed up many times. The chain carries TRBV30 and TRBJ2-5; 13 bases agree with TRBD2. V was pared by 3 bases and J by 5 bases, with 3 bases of the junction left unmatched. The CDR3 has 14 amino acids. Germline V gene data show CDR1 as GTSNPN and CDR2 as SVGIG (reference sequence). Here the CDR3 DNA reads TGTGCCTGGAGACGGACTAGCGGGAGTGAGACCCAGTACTTC. It yields the protein CAWRRTSGSETQYF.

This clone appeared many times. This chain joins TRBV7-9 and TRBJ2-1, with TRBD1 matching 7 bases. CDR3 size: 16 residues. Germline V gene sequence: CDR1 SEHNR, CDR2 FQNEAQ (reference sequence). The V and J ends lost 5 bases and 7 bases, in that order; junction bases with no gene match: 14. The DNA of the CDR3 is TGTGCCAGCAGCCCTACAACGGGACAGTACAAAAATGAGCAGTTCTTC. Translated: CASSPTTGQYKNEQFF.

This clone was counted at least ten times. The germline gene is not matched at one end of the junction; a read error may be the cause. The chain recombines TRBV24-1 with TRBJ2-5, with 11 bases lining up with TRBD2. This CDR3 region has 16 residues. CDR1 and CDR2 (germline): KGHDR, SFDVKD. CDR3 sequence: CATSVTSGSFGETRYF. CDR3 DNA: TGTGCCACCAGTGTAACTAGCGGGAGCTTCGGGGAGACCCGGTACTTC.

The CDR3 reads CASSLLAWRLFF. Here the CDR3 DNA reads TGCGCCAGCAGCTTACTAGCGTGGCGCCTGTTCTTC. The chain is built from TRBV5-1 and TRBJ2-1, with 7 bases matching TRBD2. The V and J ends lost 2 bases and 15 bases, in that order; junction bases with no gene match: 8. The CDR3 totals 12 residues. Germline-derived CDR1 and CDR2 are SGHRS and YFSETQ.

The chain links TRBV7-9 to TRBJ2-5; no clear D gene. The CDR3 is 15 residues long. The germline V gene encodes CDR1 SEHNR and CDR2 FQNEAQ (reference sequence). V shed 2 bases and J shed 8 bases, with 18 bases lying between them. CDR3 bases: TGTGCCAGCAGCTTAAGGGCAGCGAGTGGAGATACCCAGTACTTC. Translation: CASSLRAASGDTQYF.

This clone was seen a few times. DNA of the CDR3: TGCAGTGCCACGTCGGGCGGGGGGAATGAAAAACTGTTTTTT. Translated: CSATSGGGNEKLFF. This sequence joins TRBV20-1 and TRBJ1-4; D is perhaps TRBD1 (5 bases). Trimming took 6 bases from V and 5 from J, leaving 16 bases between them. CDR1 is DFQATT, CDR2 SNEGSKA, per germline (reference sequence). The CDR3 covers 14 residues.

Here the CDR3 DNA reads TGTGCCAGCAGTTTAAGGGGATTAGCCGGCCACGAGCAGTACTTC. Translated: CASSLRGLAGHEQYF. The genes are TRBV27 and TRBJ2-7; D might be TRBD1 (5 bases). Trimming removed 2 bases at V and 5 bases at J, with 16 bases between. CDR3 size: 15 residues. Germline CDR1 MNHEY, CDR2 SMNVEV (reference sequence).

The chain links TRBV6-5 to TRBJ1-1; D is undetermined. Trimming stripped 2 bases from V and 4 bases from J, with 20 bases between. This CDR3 is built from 17 residues. Germline assignment: CDR1 MNHEY and CDR2 SVGAGI. CDR3 region: CASSYVTQTGLGTEAFF. In DNA form, the CDR3 reads TGTGCCAGCAGTTACGTAACTCAGACCGGGCTCGGCACTGAAGCTTTCTTT.